A single sample is the source of the 21 T cell receptor beta chains below, sequenced in a study of OX40 agonist ivuxolimab in advanced cancers. Repertoires were generated with immunoSEQ multiplex PCR, while TCRdb's copy carries only in-frame clones and drops some. The data hold roughly 76,000 clones, with less than 90% observed a single time. The sample in question was CD4+ or CD8+ T cells sorted from blood, obtained in a trial of the OX40 agonist ivuxolimab. The origin of the receptors is an adult with an advanced solid tumor such as melanoma, head and neck, liver or kidney cancer.

The genes are TRBV4-3 and TRBJ2-1; TRBD1 might be the D (6 bases). V was trimmed by 0 bases and J by 8 bases, leaving 8 bases between them. Germline assignment: CDR1 LGHNA and CDR2 YSLEER. This CDR3 region has 13 residues. CDR3 sequence (DNA): TGCGCCAGCAGCCAAGAAGGGGGTGATGAGCAGTTCTTC. It is translated as CASSQEGGDEQFF.

The CDR3 protein is CASSDGLAGNEQFF. The CDR3 DNA is TGTGCCAGCAGTGACGGGTTAGCCGGCAATGAGCAGTTCTTC. The chain couples TRBV6-4 to TRBJ2-1; D remains unclear. The CDR3 covers 14 residues. Trimming cost V 2 bases and J 6 bases, with 11 bases left between them. Germline CDR1 is MRHNA and CDR2 is SNTAGT.

This clone came up a few times. The same CDR3 arises from other DNA sequences in this sample as well. The rearrangement links TRBV18 to TRBJ1-5; D is undetermined. V lost 3 bases and J lost 2, with 11 bases in between. Germline loops: CDR1 KGHSH, CDR2 LQKENI. The CDR3 covers 15 residues. The CDR3 DNA reads as TGTGCCAGCTCACCTGACCGAGGTGGCAATCAGCCCCAGCATTTT. Translating it yields CASSPDRGGNQPQHF.

The rearrangement links TRBV30 to TRBJ1-4; tentative D call: TRBD1 (6 bases). The CDR3 spans 12 residues. Germline V gene sequence: CDR1 GTSNPN, CDR2 SVGIG (reference sequence). The ends were cut back, 7 bases at V and 5 bases at J, with 11 bases in the middle. The CDR3 protein is CASRGVNEKLFF. For the CDR3, the DNA is TGTGCCTCCAGGGGAGTCAATGAAAAACTGTTTTTT.

The chain couples TRBV7-2 to TRBJ1-1; tentative D call: TRBD1 (6 bases). Germline lookup yields CDR1 SGHTA and CDR2 FQGNSA. Trimming removed 7 bases from V and 1 base from J, with 16 bases in between. This CDR3 comprises 15 residues. The DNA for the CDR3 is TGTGCCAGCACCCAAGATGGGGGCCAGAACACTGAAGCTTTCTTT. Translating gives CASTQDGGQNTEAFF.

This sequence joins TRBV19 and TRBJ1-1; weak D call: TRBD1 (6 bases). V lost 5 bases and J lost 2, with 12 bases in between. Germline V gene data show CDR1 as LNHDA and CDR2 as SQIVND (reference sequence). CDR3 length equals 14 residues. The CDR3 nucleotides read TGTGCCAGTAGTTCGCGACAGGTTAACACTGAAGCTTTCTTT. Amino acids: CASSSRQVNTEAFF.

This chain links TRBV5-1 with TRBJ1-1; D call uncertain. The CDR3 runs to 15 residues. V was trimmed by 1 base and J by 1 base, leaving 11 bases between them. CDR1 and CDR2 from the germline V gene are SGHRS and YFSETQ. In nucleotides, the CDR3 is TGCGCCAGCAGCTTGAGTAATTCGGGGAACACTGAAGCTTTCTTT. Translation: CASSLSNSGNTEAFF.

The chain links TRBV7-2 to TRBJ1-4; D is unclear. From germline, CDR1 is SGHTA and CDR2 FQGNSA. Between the trimmed V and J ends, which lost 5 bases and 3 bases, there was a span of 13 bases. The CDR3 is 15 residues long. CDR3 amino acids: CASSPSDTSNEKLFF. The CDR3 bases are TGTGCCAGCAGCCCCTCAGATACCTCTAATGAAAAACTGTTTTTT.

The chain recombines TRBV21-1 with TRBJ2-5; the D segment call TRBD2 is taken from the table without a DNA check. TRBV21-1 is reported as a pseudogene. The CDR3 runs 16 residues. The CDR3 loop reads CASSKSRGGHQETQYF. Written as DNA, the CDR3 is TGTGCCAGCAGCAAATCCCGGGGGGGTCACCAAGAGACCCAGTACTTC.

The V call is TRBV4-3, the J call TRBJ1-4, with a weak D call TRBD1 (5 bases). Germline CDR1 reads LGHNA; CDR2 reads YSLEER. V was clipped by 0 bases and J by 8 bases, with 7 bases between them. The CDR3 runs to 13 residues. In DNA, the CDR3 is TGCGCCAGCAGCCAAGACCCAGGGGAAAAACTGTTTTTT. Translation gives CASSQDPGEKLFF.

This clone was detected a few times. The chain links TRBV4-3 to TRBJ1-1, with TRBD1 as a possible D gene (6 bases). The CDR3 totals 14 residues. Germline assignment: CDR1 LGHNA and CDR2 YSLEER. Deletions cut 2 bases from V and 6 bases from J, with 13 bases between. The CDR3 here is CASSQLGGWAEAFF. CDR3 coding DNA: TGCGCCAGCAGCCAACTAGGGGGGTGGGCTGAAGCTTTCTTT.

This clone occurred a few times. The chain recombines TRBV6-1 with TRBJ1-3, with 7 bases lining up with TRBD1. Germline-derived CDR1 and CDR2 are MNHNS and SASEGT. The CDR3 is 15 amino acids. Trimming took 5 bases from V and 4 from J; bases not matched to a gene: 8. The CDR3 DNA follows: TGTGCCAGCAGTCACAGGGGATCGAGAGGAAACACCATATATTTT. This gives the protein CASSHRGSRGNTIYF.

The J gene is TRBJ1-2, the V gene TRBV19; unclear D gene. This CDR3 comprises 15 residues. CDR1 is LNHDA and CDR2 is SQIVND in the germline V gene (reference sequence). V was cut by 6 bases and J by 0 bases, with 14 bases left in between. CDR3 nucleotides: TGTGCCAGTAGGGCAGCCGCTGGAGCTAACTATGGCTACACCTTC. Protein product: CASRAAAGANYGYTF.

The gene calls are TRBV7-2 and TRBJ1-4; D ambiguous. V was clipped by 6 bases and J by 5 bases, with 16 bases between them. The CDR3 has 15 amino acids. Germline CDR1 SGHTA, CDR2 FQGNSA. CDR3 sequence reads: CASSSAGISNEKLFF. The CDR3, as DNA: TGTGCCAGCAGTTCTGCCGGGATATCGAATGAAAAACTGTTTTTT.

V gene TRBV9 combines with J gene TRBJ2-3; unclear D gene. The V end was cut by 4 bases, the J end by 4 bases, with 10 bases between. This CDR3 is 13 amino acids long. Per the germline V gene, CDR1 is SGDLS and CDR2 is YYNGEE. The CDR3 DNA follows: TGTGCCAGCAGCTTCCGGGCAGCAGATACGCAGTATTTT. Its translation: CASSFRAADTQYF. Variable domain in full (rest from reference TRBV9 and TRBJ2-3): DSGVTQTPKHLITATGQRVTLRCSPRSGDLSVYWYQQSLDQGLQFLIQYYNGEERAKGNILERFSAQQFPDLHSELNLSSLELGDSALYFCASSFRAADTQYFGPGTRLTVL.

The chain uses TRBV7-9 and TRBJ2-1, with 8 bases fitting TRBD1. The CDR3 contains 15 residues. Trimming at V came to 5 bases and at J to 10 bases, leaving 13 bases not matched to a gene. Germline CDR1 is SEHNR and CDR2 is FQNEAQ (reference sequence). The CDR3 region is CASSPRDRSVGEQFF. The CDR3 DNA reads as TGTGCCAGCAGCCCGCGGGACAGGTCGGTTGGCGAGCAGTTCTTC.

The rearrangement joins TRBV6-1 to TRBJ2-1; D uncertain. The CDR3 runs 18 residues. Trimming took 0 bases from V and 3 from J, leaving 18 bases between them. Germline CDR1 MNHNS, CDR2 SASEGT. The CDR3 sequence: CASSEADPRTRVYNEQFF. The CDR3 region has the DNA TGTGCCAGCAGTGAAGCGGATCCGCGAACTCGGGTCTACAATGAGCAGTTCTTC.

This chain connects TRBV7-6 to TRBJ1-2; possible D gene TRBD1, 6 bases. Germline CDR1 is SGHVS and CDR2 is FNYEAQ. Trimming removed 1 base at V and 8 bases at J, with 17 bases between. The CDR3 consists of 15 residues. CDR3 sequence (DNA): TGTGCCAGCAGCTTAGGTTGGGGGGCACAGGGCGGCTACACCTTC. As protein: CASSLGWGAQGGYTF.

V usage is TRBV2 and J usage is TRBJ2-5; 7 nucleotides align to TRBD1. This CDR3 is built from 14 residues. Germline loops: CDR1 SNHLY, CDR2 FYNNEI. Losses at the gene ends were 3 bases for V and 5 bases for J; bases not matched to a gene: 6. This chain's CDR3 is CASSDRQGTETQYF. CDR3 DNA sequence: TGTGCCAGCAGTGACAGACAGGGTACGGAGACCCAGTACTTC. Variable domain in full (rest from reference TRBV2 and TRBJ2-5): EPEVTQTPSHQVTQMGQEVILRCVPISNHLYFYWYRQILGQKVEFLVSFYNNEISEKSEIFDDQFSVERPDGSNFTLKIRSTKLEDSAMYFCASSDRQGTETQYFGPGTRLLVL.

This clone was picked up one time. J is TRBJ2-2 and V is TRBV11-3, with no clear D. V was cut by 1 base and J by 3 bases, with 3 bases left in between. The CDR3 has 13 residues. Germline-derived CDR1 and CDR2 are SGHNT and YENEEA. The DNA for the CDR3 is TGTGCCAGCAGCTTAGTAGACACCGGGGAGCTGTTTTTT. The encoded protein is CASSLVDTGELFF.

This clone was detected only once. V usage is TRBV5-1 and J usage is TRBJ1-1; weak D call: TRBD1 (5 bases). CDR1 and CDR2 (germline): SGHRS, YFSETQ. The CDR3 sequence is 14 residues long. V was cut by 4 bases and J by 1 base, with 11 bases left in between. This CDR3 is CASSLNTGNTEAFF. CDR3 in DNA: TGCGCCAGCAGCCTTAATACAGGGAACACTGAAGCTTTCTTT.